The clone carrying this T cell receptor (beta chain) was picked up one time. This sample also contains other DNA sequences that code for the same CDR3. The sample is drawn from a study of shared clonotypes between healthy human individuals. The data were produced by immunoSEQ multiplex PCR, yet TCRdb's version contains in-frame clones alone and is incomplete. The repertoire holds about 690,000 clones, with 90% as singletons. The CDR3 contains 13 residues. In germline, CDR1 is SGDLS, CDR2 YYNGEE. Between the trimmed V and J ends, which lost 2 bases and 1 base, there was a span of 4 bases. Specimen: memory CD8+ T cells from PBMCs. Subset specified: CD45RO+ cells pooled with CCR7-negative TemRA cells. The TCR originated in a man aged 18 to 35 in good health. Some clones in this sample may be carry-over from other donors' samples. The chain links TRBV9 to TRBJ1-5, with unresolved D. DNA for the CDR3: TGTGCCAGCAGCGTTGGAAGCAATCAGCCCCAGCATTTT. As protein: CASSVGSNQPQHF. The variable domain in full, completed from reference TRBV9 and TRBJ1-5, reads DSGVTQTPKHLITATGQRVTLRCSPRSGDLSVYWYQQSLDQGLQFLIQYYNGEERAKGNILERFSAQQFPDLHSELNLSSLELGDSALYFCASSVGSNQPQHFGDGTRLSIL.